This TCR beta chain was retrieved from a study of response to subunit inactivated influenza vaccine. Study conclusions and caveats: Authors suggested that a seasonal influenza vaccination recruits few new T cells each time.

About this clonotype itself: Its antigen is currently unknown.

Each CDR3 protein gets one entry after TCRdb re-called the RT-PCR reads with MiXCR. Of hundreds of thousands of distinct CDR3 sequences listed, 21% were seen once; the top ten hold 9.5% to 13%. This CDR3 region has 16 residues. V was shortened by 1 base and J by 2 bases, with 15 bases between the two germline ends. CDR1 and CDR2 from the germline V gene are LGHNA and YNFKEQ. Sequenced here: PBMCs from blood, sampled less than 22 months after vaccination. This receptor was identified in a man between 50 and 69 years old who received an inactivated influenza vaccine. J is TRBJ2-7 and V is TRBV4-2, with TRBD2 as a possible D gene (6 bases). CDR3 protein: CASSQVWASDTYEQYF. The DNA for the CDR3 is TGTGCCAGCAGCCAAGTCTGGGCTAGCGATACCTACGAGCAGTACTTC.